This TCR beta chain was recorded in a study of blood T cell repertoires in COVID-19. Study-wide background: Spain, Italy and the United States supplied samples that represented acute and convalescent COVID-19. The cDNA or gDNA used as material had been derived from T cells, B-cell-depleted T cells, or PBMCs.

Authors' analysis steps: Reference gene primer amplification gave nucleated cell count estimates. Sequenced by immunoSEQ multiplex PCR; TCRdb stores in-frame clones only, minus some. V and J calls and clone size are those listed in that table; D and trimming were worked out from the DNA. The data hold approximately 64,000 clones, with around nine tenths observed a single time. The sequenced sample consisted of peripheral blood. The TCR originated in a man aged 70 or older with acute or convalescent COVID-19.

The CDR3 DNA follows: TGTGCCAGCAGGCGAATGCGGGGGGCGGTGGGAGAGACCCAGTACTTC. It is translated as CASRRMRGAVGETQYF. The chain recombines TRBV7-2 with TRBJ2-5; 8 nucleotides agree with TRBD2. Germline CDR1 and CDR2: SGHTA and FQGNSA. This CDR3 spans 16 amino acids. Trimming at V came to 6 bases and at J to 4 bases, leaving 13 bases not matched to a gene.